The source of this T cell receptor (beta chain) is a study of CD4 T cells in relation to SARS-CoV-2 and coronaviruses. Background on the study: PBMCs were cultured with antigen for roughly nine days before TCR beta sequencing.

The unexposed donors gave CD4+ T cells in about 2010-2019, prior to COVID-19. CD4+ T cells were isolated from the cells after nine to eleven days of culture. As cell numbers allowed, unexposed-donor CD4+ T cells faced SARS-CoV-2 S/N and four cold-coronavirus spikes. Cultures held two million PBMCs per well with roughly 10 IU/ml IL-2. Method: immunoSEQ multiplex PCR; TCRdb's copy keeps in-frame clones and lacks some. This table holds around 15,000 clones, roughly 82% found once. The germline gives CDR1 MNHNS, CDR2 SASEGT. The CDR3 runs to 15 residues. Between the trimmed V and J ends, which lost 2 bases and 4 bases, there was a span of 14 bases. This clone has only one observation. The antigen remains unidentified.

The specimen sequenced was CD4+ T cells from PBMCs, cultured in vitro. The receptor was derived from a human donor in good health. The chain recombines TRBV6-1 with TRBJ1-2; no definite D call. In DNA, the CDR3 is TGTGCCAGCAGTGAATTGGGCAAGCGCAGCTATGGCTACACCTTC. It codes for CASSELGKRSYGYTF.